The present TCR beta chain was sequenced within a study of regulatory T cells in long-lasting Graves disease. Combining iRepertoire HTBI primers with Arm-PCR of CDR3 regions, the authors built TCR beta libraries. One entry per CDR3 protein results from TCRdb running MiXCR on the multiplex PCR reads. The profile shows around 450,000 distinct CDR3 sequences, 20% to 25% of them singletons. The ends were cut back, 3 bases at V and 7 bases at J, with 15 bases in the middle. This CDR3 spans 15 amino acids. Looked up from germline, CDR1 is MDHEN and CDR2 is SYDVKM. Sample time point: persistent/refractory GD, antithyroid drugs over 5 years with positive TRAb. PBMC RNA served as the TCR library source. In Xi'an, China, an endocrinology department was the source of patients.

The specimen was peripheral blood mononuclear cells (PBMCs), collected when the disease was refractory, from a patient treated with antithyroid drugs. The sequence derives from a female donor with Graves disease. This chain joins TRBV28 and TRBJ1-4, with a weak D call TRBD1 (5 bases). CDR3 bases: TGTGCCAGCAGTTTGCCCTCTGGGGGAGGTGAAAAACTGTTTTTT. The encoded protein is CASSLPSGGGEKLFF.